This is a list of T cell receptor beta chains from one sample in a study of blood T cell repertoires in COVID-19. The table came from immunoSEQ multiplex PCR; TCRdb's copy has only in-frame clones and leaves some out. In the table there are around 200,000 clones, roughly four fifths of which are singletons. The sample consisted of peripheral blood. The receptors here all came from a man younger than 40 with active or convalescent COVID-19. Both conserved end residues are part of each CDR3. A D gene is named only where the DNA matches it firmly. Where a row states a size, it is once, few, many or the class of an expanded clone; other rows omit it.

v_call: TRBV6-1
j_call: TRBJ1-2
clone_size: -
d_call: -
cdr3_nt: TGTGCCAGCAGTGATTTGGGGGGGTTATGGGGCTACACCTTC
cdr3_aa: CASSDLGGLWGYTF

v_call: TRBV5-6
j_call: TRBJ2-5
clone_size: -
d_call: -
cdr3_nt: TGTGCCAGCAGCTTGGGACAGCAAGAGACCCAGTACTTC
cdr3_aa: CASSLGQQETQYF

v_call: TRBV2
j_call: TRBJ2-2
clone_size: -
d_call: TRBD2
cdr3_nt: TGTGCCAGCACTCCCAGGGACGGACTAGCGGGGGGCAACGGGGAGCTGTTTTTT
cdr3_aa: CASTPRDGLAGGNGELFF

v_call: TRBV5-4
j_call: TRBJ2-6
clone_size: -
d_call: TRBD1
cdr3_nt: TGTGCCAGCAGGTGGACAGGGAGTACCTCTGGGGCCAACGTCCTGACTTTC
cdr3_aa: CASRWTGSTSGANVLTF

v_call: TRBV14
j_call: TRBJ1-2
clone_size: -
d_call: -
cdr3_nt: TGTGCCAGCAGCCGGGGCAATTCATATGGCTACACCTTC
cdr3_aa: CASSRGNSYGYTF

v_call: TRBV7-9
j_call: TRBJ2-2
clone_size: -
d_call: TRBD2
cdr3_nt: TGTGCCAGCAGCTTGGGACTAGCGCAGAACACCGGGGAGCTGTTTTTT
cdr3_aa: CASSLGLAQNTGELFF

v_call: TRBV5-1
j_call: TRBJ2-1
clone_size: once
d_call: TRBD1
cdr3_nt: TGCGCCAGCAGCTTAGGACATACAGGGGGCGCCGATGAGCAGTTCTTC
cdr3_aa: CASSLGHTGGADEQFF

v_call: TRBV19
j_call: TRBJ1-3
clone_size: -
d_call: -
cdr3_nt: TGTGCCAGTAGCACAGCTGGAAACACCATATATTTT
cdr3_aa: CASSTAGNTIYF

v_call: TRBV6-5
j_call: TRBJ2-4
clone_size: -
d_call: -
cdr3_nt: TGTGCCAGCAGCCATACTCCCGGAAACATTCAGTACTTC
cdr3_aa: CASSHTPGNIQYF

v_call: TRBV9
j_call: TRBJ2-1
clone_size: -
d_call: TRBD1
cdr3_nt: TGTGCCAGCAGCGTCGGACAGGGAAAATACAATGAGCAGTTCTTC
cdr3_aa: CASSVGQGKYNEQFF

v_call: TRBV6-2/TRBV6-3
j_call: TRBJ2-3
clone_size: -
d_call: TRBD2
cdr3_nt: TGTGCCAGCAGTTACAGCGGGGGGGCGACAGATACGCAGTATTTT
cdr3_aa: CASSYSGGATDTQYF

v_call: TRBV5-8
j_call: TRBJ1-6
clone_size: -
d_call: TRBD1
cdr3_nt: TGTGCCAGCAGCTTGAAACTTACAGGGGATTTTAATTCACCCCTCCACTTT
cdr3_aa: CASSLKLTGDFNSPLHF

v_call: TRBV5-1
j_call: TRBJ1-1
clone_size: -
d_call: TRBD1
cdr3_nt: TGCGCCAGCAGGACAGGCACCGGGACAGGTGGAGCTTTCTTT
cdr3_aa: CASRTGTGTGGAFF

v_call: TRBV27
j_call: TRBJ2-2
clone_size: few
d_call: TRBD2
cdr3_nt: TGTGCCAGCAGTTTATTGGGGGGGTCCGGGGAGCTGTTTTTT
cdr3_aa: CASSLLGGSGELFF

v_call: TRBV3-1/TRBV3-2
j_call: TRBJ1-2
clone_size: few
d_call: -
cdr3_nt: TGTGCCAGCAGCCAAGAATCAGGGCGGGGCTATGGCTACACCTTC
cdr3_aa: CASSQESGRGYGYTF

v_call: TRBV6-5
j_call: TRBJ1-1
clone_size: -
d_call: TRBD1
cdr3_nt: TGTGCCAGCAGTTACTCCCTCGGACAGGGAGGTACTGAAGCTTTCTTT
cdr3_aa: CASSYSLGQGGTEAFF

v_call: TRBV6-5
j_call: TRBJ2-1
clone_size: -
d_call: TRBD2
cdr3_nt: TGTGCCAGCAGTCTTCAGCGGGAGTTCAATGAGCAGTTCTTC
cdr3_aa: CASSLQREFNEQFF

v_call: TRBV7-9
j_call: TRBJ1-4
clone_size: -
d_call: TRBD1
cdr3_nt: TGTGCCAGCAGCCCTCTGGGACAGGGAGGTGAAAAACTGTTTTTT
cdr3_aa: CASSPLGQGGEKLFF

v_call: TRBV5-4
j_call: TRBJ2-4
clone_size: -
d_call: TRBD2
cdr3_nt: TGTGCCAGCAGCCGGACTAGCGGGGGGGCGCAAAACATTCAGTACTTC
cdr3_aa: CASSRTSGGAQNIQYF

v_call: TRBV11-3
j_call: TRBJ2-7
clone_size: -
d_call: TRBD1
cdr3_nt: TGTGCCAGCAGCTTCTCGACAGGGAACTACGAGCAGTACTTC
cdr3_aa: CASSFSTGNYEQYF